The TCR beta chain described here comes from a study of blood T cell repertoires in COVID-19. This CDR3 region has 11 residues. Germline values: CDR1 LNHDA, CDR2 SQIVND (reference sequence). Between the trimmed V and J ends, which lost 4 bases and 3 bases, there was a span of 3 bases. TCRdb's copy holds only in-frame clones and misses some; the assay was immunoSEQ multiplex PCR. The sample shows fewer than 300,000 clones, approximately 91% of them seen only once. This sequence originates from a woman aged 40 to 50 with acute COVID-19. The sequencing sample was made of PBMCs or T cells enriched from blood (not recorded which). The chain recombines TRBV19 with TRBJ1-2; D call uncertain. The CDR3 spells CASSTYYGYTF. DNA for the CDR3: TGTGCCAGTAGTACCTACTATGGCTACACCTTC.